These 9 T cell receptor beta chains share one sample of origin, sequenced in a study of blood T cell repertoires in COVID-19. Sequencing was performed with immunoSEQ multiplex PCR; in TCRdb, only in-frame clones are kept and a portion is missing. The sample comprises 200,000 to 250,000 clones, roughly 81% of which are singletons, and about 8% rests with the top ten. The sample taken for sequencing was peripheral blood. The receptor source for this set is a woman aged 50 to 60 with active or convalescent COVID-19.

The chain joins TRBV6-5 to TRBJ1-2; 9 nucleotides line up with TRBD1. This CDR3 has 15 amino acids. The V segment lost 5 bases and the J segment 4 bases; nucleotides outside the gene matches: 8. Germline V gene lookup returns CDR1 MNHEY and CDR2 SVGAGI. CDR3 sequence: CASSNPGTGSYGYTF. CDR3 nucleotides: TGTGCCAGCAGTAACCCCGGGACAGGGTCCTATGGCTACACCTTC.

This chain links TRBV5-1 with TRBJ1-1, with 8 bases matching TRBD1. Germline CDR1 is SGHRS and CDR2 is YFSETQ. V dropped 2 bases and J dropped 3; count of bases not matched to a gene: 6. The CDR3 covers 15 residues. CDR3 amino acids: CASSFRDRGDTEAFF. The CDR3 nucleotides read TGCGCCAGCAGCTTTCGCGACAGGGGCGACACTGAAGCTTTCTTT.

This sequence joins TRBV15 and TRBJ2-6; the match to TRBD1 covers 11 bases. The CDR3 totals 18 residues. Trimming at V came to 1 base and at J to 6 bases, leaving 8 bases not matched to a gene. Germline CDR1 reads LNHNV; CDR2 reads YYDKDF (reference sequence). CDR3 in DNA: TGTGCCACCAGCAGAGGGACAGGGGGCTTAACTGAGGCCAACGTCCTGACTTTC. This sequence encodes CATSRGTGGLTEANVLTF.

The chain recombines TRBV7-9 with TRBJ1-1, with 12 bases identical to TRBD1. This CDR3 region has 13 residues. From germline, CDR1 is SEHNR and CDR2 FQNEAQ (reference sequence). With 1 base clipped from V and 11 bases from J, the junction kept 2 bases outside the gene matches. The CDR3 region is CASSLGDRGHAFF. The CDR3 DNA reads as TGTGCCAGCAGCTTAGGGGACAGGGGGCACGCTTTCTTT.

The J gene is TRBJ1-2, the V gene TRBV6-1; D may be TRBD1 (5 bases). The germline gives CDR1 MNHNS, CDR2 SASEGT. Trimming cost V 2 bases and J 4 bases, with 8 bases left between them. This CDR3 comprises 13 residues. The CDR3 region is CASSEMGGYGYTF. The CDR3 DNA follows: TGTGCCAGCAGTGAAATGGGGGGCTATGGCTACACCTTC.

The rearrangement uses TRBV11-2 and TRBJ2-3; tentative D call: TRBD2 (6 bases). V lost 3 bases, J lost 0 bases, and 13 bases lay in between. Looked up from germline, CDR1 is SGHAT and CDR2 is FQNNGV. This CDR3 region has 16 residues. CDR3 amino acids: CASSLNGGASTDTQYF. In DNA, the CDR3 is TGTGCCAGCAGCTTGAACGGCGGGGCTAGCACAGATACGCAGTATTTT.

The rearrangement joins TRBV9 to TRBJ2-1; TRBD1 aligns across 7 bases. V lost 3 bases to trimming and J lost 5 bases; unmatched junction nucleotides: 8. The CDR3 consists of 15 residues. CDR1 and CDR2 (germline): SGDLS, YYNGEE. As DNA, the CDR3 is TGTGCCAGCAGCGCCCCAGGGGGAGTTGACAATGAGCAGTTCTTC. It specifies CASSAPGGVDNEQFF.

The chain couples TRBV7-8 to TRBJ2-3; 12 positions agree with TRBD2. J gave up 3 bases and V 6 bases, and 13 bases lay outside the gene matches. The CDR3 runs to 18 residues. CDR1 SGHVS and CDR2 FQNEAQ come from the germline V gene. In DNA form, the CDR3 reads TGTGCCAGCAGTGTACCCGCTAGCGGGGGGGCCTATACAGATACGCAGTATTTT. Translating it yields CASSVPASGGAYTDTQYF.

There are a few counts of this clone. This chain uses TRBV3-1 (or the pseudogene TRBV3-2) with TRBJ1-1, with 8 bases fitting TRBD1. Germline loops: CDR1 LGHDT, CDR2 YNNKEL (reference sequence). V shed 4 bases and J 0 bases; nucleotides not matched to a gene: 13. This CDR3 is 18 amino acids long. CDR3 sequence: CASSPRGTGRIMNTEAFF. Here the CDR3 DNA reads TGTGCCAGCAGCCCAAGGGGGACAGGCCGAATAATGAACACTGAAGCTTTCTTT.